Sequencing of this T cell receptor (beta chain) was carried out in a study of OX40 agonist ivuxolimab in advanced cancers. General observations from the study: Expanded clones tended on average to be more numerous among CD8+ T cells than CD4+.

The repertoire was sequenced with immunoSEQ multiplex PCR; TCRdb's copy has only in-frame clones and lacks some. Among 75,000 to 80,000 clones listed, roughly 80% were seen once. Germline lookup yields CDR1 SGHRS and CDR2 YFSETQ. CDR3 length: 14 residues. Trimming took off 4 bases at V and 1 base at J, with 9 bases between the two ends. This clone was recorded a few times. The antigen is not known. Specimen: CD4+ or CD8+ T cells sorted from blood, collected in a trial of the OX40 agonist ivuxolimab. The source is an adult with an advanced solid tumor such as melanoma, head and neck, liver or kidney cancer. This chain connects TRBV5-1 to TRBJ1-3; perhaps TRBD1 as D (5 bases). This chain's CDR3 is CASSAAGSGNTIYF. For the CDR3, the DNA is TGCGCCAGCAGCGCCGCAGGGTCTGGAAACACCATATATTTT.